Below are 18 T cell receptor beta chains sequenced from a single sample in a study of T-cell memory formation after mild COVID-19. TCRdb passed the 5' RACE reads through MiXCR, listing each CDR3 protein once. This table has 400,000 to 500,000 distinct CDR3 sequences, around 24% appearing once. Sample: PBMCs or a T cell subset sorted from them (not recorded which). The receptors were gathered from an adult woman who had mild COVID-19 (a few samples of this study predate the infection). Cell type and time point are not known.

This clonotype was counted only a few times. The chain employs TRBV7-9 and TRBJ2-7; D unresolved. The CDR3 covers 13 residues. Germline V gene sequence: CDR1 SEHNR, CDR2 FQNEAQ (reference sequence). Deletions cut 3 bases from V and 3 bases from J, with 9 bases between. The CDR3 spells CASSFGPFYEQYF. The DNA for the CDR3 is TGTGCCAGCAGCTTTGGACCCTTCTACGAGCAGTACTTC.

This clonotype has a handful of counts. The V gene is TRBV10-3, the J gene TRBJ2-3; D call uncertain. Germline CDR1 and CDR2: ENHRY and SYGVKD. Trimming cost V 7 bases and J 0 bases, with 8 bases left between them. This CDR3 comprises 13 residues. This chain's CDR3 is CAIKSPSTDTQYF. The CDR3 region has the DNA TGTGCCATCAAGTCTCCTAGCACAGATACGCAGTATTTT.

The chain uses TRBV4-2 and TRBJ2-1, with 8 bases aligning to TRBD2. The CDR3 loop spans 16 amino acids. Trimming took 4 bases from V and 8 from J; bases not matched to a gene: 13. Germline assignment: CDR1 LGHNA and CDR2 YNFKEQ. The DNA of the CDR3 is TGTGCCAGCAGCCCTTTTACTAGCGGAATAGTCTATGAGCAGTTCTTC. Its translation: CASSPFTSGIVYEQFF.

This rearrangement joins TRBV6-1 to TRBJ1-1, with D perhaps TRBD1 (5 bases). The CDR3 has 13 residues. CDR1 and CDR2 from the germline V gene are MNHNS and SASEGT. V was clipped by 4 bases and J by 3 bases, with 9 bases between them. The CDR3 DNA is TGTGCCAGCAGTGTCAGGGAACACACTGAAGCTTTCTTT. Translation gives CASSVREHTEAFF.

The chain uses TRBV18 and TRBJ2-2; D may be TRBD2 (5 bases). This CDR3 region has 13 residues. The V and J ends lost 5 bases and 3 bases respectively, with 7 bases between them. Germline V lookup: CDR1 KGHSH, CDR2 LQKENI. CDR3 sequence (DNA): TGTGCCAGCTCAGCGGGCGACACCGGGGAGCTGTTTTTT. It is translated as CASSAGDTGELFF.

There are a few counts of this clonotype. As DNA, the CDR3 is TGTGCCAGCACCTCCGTCCAGGGCCCCACAGATACGCAGTATTTT. It encodes CASTSVQGPTDTQYF. The rearrangement joins TRBV12-3 or TRBV12-4 to TRBJ2-3; D is perhaps TRBD1 (5 bases). The CDR3 totals 15 residues. The germline V and J ends were trimmed by 7 bases and 2 bases, with 16 bases remaining between them.

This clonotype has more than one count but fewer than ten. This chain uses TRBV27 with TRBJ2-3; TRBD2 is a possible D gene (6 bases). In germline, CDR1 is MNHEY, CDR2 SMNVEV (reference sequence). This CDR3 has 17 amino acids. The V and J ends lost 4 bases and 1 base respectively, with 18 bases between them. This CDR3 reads CASSSSWGVVGTDTQYF. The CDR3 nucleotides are TGTGCCAGCAGTTCCTCGTGGGGGGTTGTTGGCACAGATACGCAGTATTTT.

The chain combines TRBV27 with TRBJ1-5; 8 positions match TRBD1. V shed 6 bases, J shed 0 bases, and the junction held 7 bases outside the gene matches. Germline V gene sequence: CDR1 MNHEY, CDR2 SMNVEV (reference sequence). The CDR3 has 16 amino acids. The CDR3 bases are TGTGCCAGCAGGGCCGGGACAGGCCATAGCAATCAGCCCCAGCATTTT. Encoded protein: CASRAGTGHSNQPQHF.

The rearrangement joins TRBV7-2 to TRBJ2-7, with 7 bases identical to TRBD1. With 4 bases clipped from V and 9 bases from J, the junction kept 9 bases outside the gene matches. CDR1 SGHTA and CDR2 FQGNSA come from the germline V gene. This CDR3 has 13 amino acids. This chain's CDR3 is CASSSGTVRGQYF. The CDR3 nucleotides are TGTGCCAGCAGCTCCGGGACAGTACGTGGGCAGTACTTC. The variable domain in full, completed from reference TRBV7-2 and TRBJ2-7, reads GAGVSQSPSNKVTEKGKDVELRCDPISGHTALYWYRQSLGQGLEFLIYFQGNSAPDKSGLPSDRFSAERTGGSVSTLTIQRTQQEDSAVYLCASSSGTVRGQYFGPGTRLTVT.

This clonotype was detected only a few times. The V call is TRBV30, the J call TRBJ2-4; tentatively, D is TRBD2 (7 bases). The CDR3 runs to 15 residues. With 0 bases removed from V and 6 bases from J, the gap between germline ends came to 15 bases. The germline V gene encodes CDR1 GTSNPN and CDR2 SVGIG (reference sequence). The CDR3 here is CAWSVGGGGVNIQYF. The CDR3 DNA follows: TGTGCCTGGAGTGTCGGCGGAGGGGGGGTAAACATTCAGTACTTC.

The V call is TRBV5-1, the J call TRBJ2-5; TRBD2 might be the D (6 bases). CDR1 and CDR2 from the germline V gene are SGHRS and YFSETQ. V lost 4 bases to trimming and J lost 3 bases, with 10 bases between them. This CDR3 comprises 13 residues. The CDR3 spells CASSGWGEETQYF. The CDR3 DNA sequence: TGCGCCAGCAGCGGCTGGGGGGAAGAGACCCAGTACTTC.

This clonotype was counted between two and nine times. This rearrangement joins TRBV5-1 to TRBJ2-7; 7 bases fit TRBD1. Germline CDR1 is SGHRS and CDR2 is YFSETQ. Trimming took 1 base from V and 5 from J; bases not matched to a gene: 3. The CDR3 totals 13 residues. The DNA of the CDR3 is TGCGCCAGCAGCTTGACAGGGGAAGACGAGCAGTACTTC. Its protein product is CASSLTGEDEQYF. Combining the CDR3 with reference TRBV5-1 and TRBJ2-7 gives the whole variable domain KAGVTQTPRYLIKTRGQQVTLSCSPISGHRSVSWYQQTPGQGLQFLFEYFSETQRNKGNFPGRFSGRQFSNSRSEMNVSTLELGDSALYLCASSLTGEDEQYFGPGTRLTVT.

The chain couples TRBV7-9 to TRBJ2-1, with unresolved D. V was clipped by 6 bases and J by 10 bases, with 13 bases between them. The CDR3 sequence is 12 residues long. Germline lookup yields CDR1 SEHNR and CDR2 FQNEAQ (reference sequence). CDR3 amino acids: CASRPTTGEQFF. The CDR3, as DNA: TGTGCCAGCAGGCCTACTACCGGAGAGCAGTTCTTC.

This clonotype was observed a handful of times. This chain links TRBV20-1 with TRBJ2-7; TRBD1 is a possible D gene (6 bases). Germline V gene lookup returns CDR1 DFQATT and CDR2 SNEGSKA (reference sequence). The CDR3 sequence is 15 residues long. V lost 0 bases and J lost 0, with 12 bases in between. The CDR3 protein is CSARDLQGSSYEQYF. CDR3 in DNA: TGCAGTGCTAGAGATCTCCAGGGGAGCTCCTACGAGCAGTACTTC.

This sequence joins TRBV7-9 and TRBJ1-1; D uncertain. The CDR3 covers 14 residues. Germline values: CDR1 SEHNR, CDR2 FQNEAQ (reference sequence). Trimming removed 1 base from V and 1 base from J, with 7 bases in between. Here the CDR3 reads CASSLGVGNTEAFF. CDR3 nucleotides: TGTGCCAGCAGCTTAGGCGTCGGGAACACTGAAGCTTTCTTT.

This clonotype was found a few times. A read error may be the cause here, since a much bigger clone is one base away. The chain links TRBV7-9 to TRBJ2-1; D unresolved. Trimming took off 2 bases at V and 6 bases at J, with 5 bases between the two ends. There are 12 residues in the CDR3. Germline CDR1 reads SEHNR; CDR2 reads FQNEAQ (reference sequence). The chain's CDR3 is CASSLPSNEQFF. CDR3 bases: TGTGCCAGCAGCTTACCTAGCAATGAGCAGTTCTTC. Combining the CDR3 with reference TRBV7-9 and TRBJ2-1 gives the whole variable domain DTGVSQNPRHKITKRGQNVTFRCDPISEHNRLYWYRQTLGQGPEFLTYFQNEAQLEKSRLLSDRFSAERPKGSFSTLEIQRTEQGDSAMYLCASSLPSNEQFFGPGTRLTVL.

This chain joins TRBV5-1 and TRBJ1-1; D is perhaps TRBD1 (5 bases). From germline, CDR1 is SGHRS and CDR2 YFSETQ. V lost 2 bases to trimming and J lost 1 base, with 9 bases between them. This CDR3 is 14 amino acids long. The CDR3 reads CASSLQATNTEAFF. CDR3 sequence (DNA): TGCGCCAGCAGCTTACAGGCCACGAACACTGAAGCTTTCTTT.

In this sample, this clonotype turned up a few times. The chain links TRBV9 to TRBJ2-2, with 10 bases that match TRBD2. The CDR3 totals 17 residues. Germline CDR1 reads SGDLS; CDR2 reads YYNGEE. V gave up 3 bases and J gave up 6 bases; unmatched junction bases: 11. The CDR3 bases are TGTGCCAGCAGCGCCCCGAGCGGGGGGGCCTTGGCCGGGGAGCTGTTTTTT. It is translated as CASSAPSGGALAGELFF.